One sample yielded the 30 T cell receptor beta chains listed below, sequenced in a study of human versus mouse CDR3 diversity and MHC coevolution. Profiling relied on immunoSEQ multiplex PCR, and the TCRdb table lists in-frame clones only, not all of them. This sample yields more than 60,000 clones, of which just under 95% are seen a single time; roughly 0.15% belongs to the top ten. Sequencing used naive CD4+ T cells from blood. Indicated subset: CD45RO-negative CD62L-positive naive CD4 T cells. These receptors all stem from a person aged 25 to 75 in good health.

V gene TRBV30 combines with J gene TRBJ1-6, with 9 bases identical to TRBD1. The CDR3 covers 15 residues. Trimming took 2 bases from V and 9 from J; bases not matched to a gene: 8. CDR1 is GTSNPN, CDR2 SVGIG, per germline (reference sequence). Here the CDR3 reads CAWSPVTGGTSPLHF. Written as DNA, the CDR3 is TGTGCCTGGAGTCCAGTTACAGGGGGCACTTCACCCCTCCACTTT.

This chain connects TRBV14 to TRBJ1-2, with 7 nucleotides matching TRBD1. Germline CDR1 SGHDN, CDR2 FVKESK. The CDR3 contains 14 residues. V lost 3 bases and J lost 3; bases outside the gene matches: 4. The CDR3 protein is CASSQTGRYYGYTF. CDR3 nucleotide sequence: TGTGCCAGCAGCCAGACAGGGCGGTACTATGGCTACACCTTC.

CDR3 bases: TGTGCCAGCAGCTTAAATCCATCCGGCAATGAGCAGTTCTTC. It encodes CASSLNPSGNEQFF. The chain joins TRBV11-2 to TRBJ2-1, with D unresolved. The CDR3 covers 14 residues. V lost 2 bases, J lost 6 bases, and 11 bases lay in between. Germline CDR1 is SGHAT and CDR2 is FQNNGV. Combining the CDR3 with reference TRBV11-2 and TRBJ2-1 gives the whole variable domain EAGVAQSPRYKIIEKRQSVAFWCNPISGHATLYWYQQILGQGPKLLIQFQNNGVVDDSQLPKDRFSAERLKGVDSTLKIQPAKLEDSAVYLCASSLNPSGNEQFFGPGTRLTVL.

This clone is a singleton in its sample. The genes are TRBV5-1 and TRBJ1-6; D gene unclear. The CDR3 has 18 residues. CDR1 and CDR2 (germline): SGHRS, YFSETQ. The germline V and J ends were trimmed by 0 bases and 8 bases, with 21 bases remaining between them. CDR3 sequence reads: CASSLGERLVSVDSPLHF. The CDR3, as DNA: TGCGCCAGCAGCTTGGGAGAGCGTCTTGTTTCTGTGGATTCACCCCTCCACTTT.

The V call is TRBV7-8, the J call TRBJ2-5; D is perhaps TRBD2 (6 bases). Germline V gene lookup returns CDR1 SGHVS and CDR2 FQNEAQ. The CDR3 is made up of 14 amino acids. Trimming removed 7 bases at V and 1 base at J, with 13 bases between. The DNA for the CDR3 is TGTGCCAGCACGACTCGGGACTTCCAAGAGACCCAGTACTTC. Its translation: CASTTRDFQETQYF.

The sample holds one count of this clone. V and J are TRBV9 and TRBJ2-5; 9 nucleotides match TRBD2. There are 17 residues in the CDR3. V lost 0 bases, J lost 6 bases, and 12 bases stayed unmatched. CDR1 and CDR2 from the germline V gene are SGDLS and YYNGEE. Written as DNA, the CDR3 is TGTGCCAGCAGCGTAGTAAAGAAGGCTAGCGGGGCAAAGACCCAGTACTTC. This encodes CASSVVKKASGAKTQYF.

The chain joins TRBV30 to TRBJ1-6, with D tentatively TRBD1 (5 bases). This CDR3 is built from 14 residues. In germline, CDR1 is GTSNPN, CDR2 SVGIG (reference sequence). V was trimmed by 0 bases and J by 5 bases, leaving 8 bases between them. Here the CDR3 reads CAWSVPGNNSPLHF. The CDR3 region has the DNA TGTGCCTGGAGTGTACCAGGGAATAATTCACCCCTCCACTTT.

The chain carries TRBV6-1 and TRBJ1-5, with 9 bases fitting TRBD1. The CDR3 extends over 15 amino acids. Germline assignment: CDR1 MNHNS and CDR2 SASEGT. Trimming cost V 4 bases and J 7 bases; bases outside gene matches: 8. CDR3 region: CASSAPGQGGQPQHF. The CDR3 DNA sequence: TGTGCCAGCAGTGCCCCGGGACAGGGAGGCCAGCCCCAGCATTTT.

The chain combines TRBV28 with TRBJ1-2; 10 bases are a match to TRBD1. CDR1 is MDHEN and CDR2 is SYDVKM in the germline V gene. V was clipped by 4 bases and J by 6 bases; unmatched bases: 2. The CDR3 runs 13 residues. This CDR3 reads CASSSGTGDGYTF. The CDR3 nucleotides are TGTGCCAGCAGTTCCGGGACAGGGGATGGCTACACCTTC.

The rearrangement uses TRBV19 and TRBJ2-2; 7 nucleotides match TRBD1. V shed 7 bases and J 1 base; nucleotides not matched to a gene: 9. The CDR3 covers 16 residues. Germline CDR1 LNHDA, CDR2 SQIVND (reference sequence). In DNA, the CDR3 is TGTGCCAGTACCCACGTAACAGGGGTGAACACCGGGGAGCTGTTTTTT. Its translation: CASTHVTGVNTGELFF.

The DNA of the CDR3 is TGCAGTGCGACTGCCGGGGGGGAGCAGTTCTTC. Residues: CSATAGGEQFF. The genes are TRBV20-1 and TRBJ2-1; TRBD2 matches 7 bases. This CDR3 comprises 11 residues. Germline assignment: CDR1 DFQATT and CDR2 SNEGSKA (reference sequence). J was trimmed by 10 bases and V by 6 bases; bases with no gene match: 6.

The chain recombines TRBV27 with TRBJ2-3; 9 bases are shared with TRBD1. The CDR3 covers 16 residues. Germline CDR1 MNHEY, CDR2 SMNVEV (reference sequence). After removal of 0 bases from V and 4 bases from J, the junction contained 5 bases not matched to a gene. In DNA, the CDR3 is TGTGCCAGCAGTTTATCAGGGACAGGGTGGGCAGATACGCAGTATTTT. Translated, it gives CASSLSGTGWADTQYF.

V usage is TRBV19 and J usage is TRBJ1-5, with 7 bases lining up with TRBD1. Germline trimming cut 3 bases from V and 0 bases from J; bases unmatched to any gene: 5. Germline values: CDR1 LNHDA, CDR2 SQIVND (reference sequence). The CDR3 length is 16 residues. The CDR3 sequence is CASSIFGTASNQPQHF. The CDR3, as DNA: TGTGCCAGTAGTATTTTTGGGACAGCTAGCAATCAGCCCCAGCATTTT.

The CDR3 nucleotides read TGTGCCAGCAGTATACAGGGGGGGAACTACGAGCAGTACTTC. It is translated as CASSIQGGNYEQYF. The chain couples TRBV6-1 to TRBJ2-5; D may be TRBD1 (8 bases). The DNA end favors TRBJ2-7, so the J call may be wrong. This CDR3 has 14 residues. Germline V lookup: CDR1 MNHNS, CDR2 SASEGT.

The rearrangement uses TRBV6-5 and TRBJ1-1; D gene unclear. V gave up 8 bases and J gave up 4 bases, with 14 bases separating them. Germline loops: CDR1 MNHEY, CDR2 SVGAGI. The CDR3 is 13 residues long. The CDR3 sequence: CASYPRIATEAFF. In nucleotides, the CDR3 is TGTGCCAGCTATCCCAGAATAGCCACTGAAGCTTTCTTT.

The gene calls are TRBV11-3 and TRBJ1-4; 9 bases match TRBD1. The CDR3 contains 16 residues. Germline CDR1 reads SGHNT; CDR2 reads YENEEA. J was trimmed by 6 bases and V by 5 bases; bases with no gene match: 10. CDR3 region: CASSPNPDRGDEKLFF. As DNA, the CDR3 is TGTGCCAGCAGCCCTAACCCGGACAGGGGTGATGAAAAACTGTTTTTT.

The chain links TRBV30 to TRBJ2-1; D is ambiguous. The CDR3 totals 17 residues. Germline CDR1 GTSNPN, CDR2 SVGIG (reference sequence). V was trimmed by 5 bases and J by 4 bases, leaving 24 bases between them. The CDR3 loop is CAWEPRYIATGYNEQFF. The CDR3 bases are TGTGCCTGGGAGCCACGATACATCGCAACGGGTTACAATGAGCAGTTCTTC.

CDR3 coding DNA: TGTGCCAGCAGTGAACAGGTTCTCTCCTACAATGAGCAGTTCTTC. This translates into CASSEQVLSYNEQFF. The chain uses TRBV6-1 and TRBJ2-1, with unresolved D. This CDR3 contains 15 residues. The germline V and J ends were trimmed by 2 bases and 0 bases, with 8 bases remaining between them. Germline lookup yields CDR1 MNHNS and CDR2 SASEGT.

V gene TRBV5-1 combines with J gene TRBJ1-5, with 7 bases that match TRBD1. From germline, CDR1 is SGHRS and CDR2 YFSETQ. The CDR3 sequence is 15 residues long. V shed 1 base and J 1 base; nucleotides not matched to a gene: 2. DNA of the CDR3: TGCGCCAGCAGCTTGACGGGACAGAGCAATCAGCCCCAGCATTTT. Protein sequence: CASSLTGQSNQPQHF.

The chain joins TRBV11-3 to TRBJ2-3, with D perhaps matching TRBD1 (6 bases). CDR3 length: 17 amino acids. Deletions cut 5 bases from V and 4 bases from J, with 22 bases between. In germline, CDR1 is SGHNT, CDR2 YENEEA. CDR3 protein: CASSPGPWVAGADTQYF. CDR3 DNA: TGTGCCAGCAGCCCCGGCCCCTGGGTCGCAGGGGCAGATACGCAGTATTTT.

This chain's CDR3 is CSASGDEQFF. The CDR3 DNA reads TGCAGTGCTAGCGGGGATGAGCAGTTCTTC. The chain combines TRBV20-1 with TRBJ2-1, with D possibly matching TRBD2 (5 bases). The V and J ends lost 3 bases and 8 bases respectively, with 5 bases between them. The CDR3 contains 10 residues. Germline V gene data show CDR1 as DFQATT and CDR2 as SNEGSKA (reference sequence).

This clone was detected once. The CDR3 coding sequence is TGTGCCAGCAGTATCACTCGTCAGGGGGCGGGCAATCAGCCCCAGCATTTT. Translated: CASSITRQGAGNQPQHF. The chain recombines TRBV28 with TRBJ1-5; TRBD1 matches 8 bases. V shed 5 bases, J shed 2 bases, and the junction held 11 bases outside the gene matches. This CDR3 has 17 amino acids. The V gene's germline CDR1 is MDHEN and CDR2 SYDVKM.

The chain joins TRBV30 to TRBJ2-1; 12 nucleotides match TRBD2. Germline-derived CDR1 and CDR2 are GTSNPN and SVGIG (reference sequence). The trim removed 2 bases at V and 6 bases at J, leaving 11 bases unmatched. This CDR3 has 17 amino acids. CDR3 nucleotides: TGTGCCTGGAGTTTGACCCGGACTAGCGGGGTACCCAATGAGCAGTTCTTC. It encodes CAWSLTRTSGVPNEQFF.

The rearrangement joins TRBV6-1 to TRBJ1-5, with 7 bases lining up with TRBD1. The CDR3 contains 15 residues. The V and J ends lost 4 bases and 4 bases, in that order; junction bases with no gene match: 7. CDR1 MNHNS and CDR2 SASEGT come from the germline V gene. CDR3 in amino acids: CASSGQGLGNQPQHF. In nucleotides, the CDR3 is TGTGCCAGCAGTGGACAGGGACTGGGTAATCAGCCCCAGCATTTT.

The chain uses TRBV5-1 and TRBJ2-3, with a weak D call TRBD2 (5 bases). Germline V gives CDR1 SGHRS, CDR2 YFSETQ. The length of the CDR3 is 15 residues. The V gene lost 4 bases and the J gene lost 0 bases, with 12 bases spanning the gap. The DNA for the CDR3 is TGCGCCAGCAGCCGGGGAGCGGATAGCACAGATACGCAGTATTTT. Amino acid sequence: CASSRGADSTDTQYF. The whole variable domain, remainder taken from reference TRBV5-1 and TRBJ2-3, is KAGVTQTPRYLIKTRGQQVTLSCSPISGHRSVSWYQQTPGQGLQFLFEYFSETQRNKGNFPGRFSGRQFSNSRSEMNVSTLELGDSALYLCASSRGADSTDTQYFGPGTRLTVL.

The rearrangement joins TRBV18 to TRBJ1-3, with D maybe TRBD1 (5 bases). Germline V gene lookup returns CDR1 KGHSH and CDR2 LQKENI. CDR3 size: 15 residues. The germline V and J ends were trimmed by 5 bases and 1 base, with 12 bases remaining between them. The CDR3 nucleotides are TGTGCCAGCTCAACTCAGGGAGGGTCTGGAAACACCATATATTTT. It yields the protein CASSTQGGSGNTIYF. Full variable domain (remainder filled in from reference TRBV18 and TRBJ1-3): NAGVMQNPRHLVRRRGQEARLRCSPMKGHSHVYWYRQLPEEGLKFMVYLQKENIIDESGMPKERFSAEFPKEGPSILRIQQVVRGDSAAYFCASSTQGGSGNTIYFGEGSWLTVV.

Points on this clone: One end of the junction is discordant with germline, which a read error may explain. The CDR3 spells CASSPTGVDEKLLF. The CDR3 DNA follows: TGTGCCAGCTCACCGACAGGGGTGGATGAAAAACTGCTTTTT. The gene calls are TRBV18 and TRBJ1-4, with 8 bases lining up with TRBD1. CDR3 size: 14 residues. The germline CDR1 and CDR2 sequences are KGHSH and LQKENI. The whole variable domain, filled in from reference TRBV18 and TRBJ1-4, reads NAGVMQNPRHLVRRRGQEARLRCSPMKGHSHVYWYRQLPEEGLKFMVYLQKENIIDESGMPKERFSAEFPKEGPSILRIQQVVRGDSAAYFCASSPTGVDEKLLFGSGTQLSVL.

The chain links TRBV9 to TRBJ2-7, with 9 bases fitting TRBD2. J lost 3 bases, V lost 2 bases, and 6 bases had no gene match. The CDR3 has 15 amino acids. Per germline, CDR1 SGDLS and CDR2 YYNGEE. The CDR3 spells CASSVGGREDYEQYF. CDR3 coding DNA: TGTGCCAGCAGCGTCGGCGGGAGGGAGGACTACGAGCAGTACTTC.

This sequence joins TRBV5-1 and TRBJ1-2; D not certain. Germline CDR1 reads SGHRS; CDR2 reads YFSETQ. Trimming cost V 2 bases and J 4 bases, with 9 bases left between them. The CDR3 has 13 residues. The CDR3 DNA is TGCGCCAGCAGCTTAGGGAGCAGCTATGGCTACACCTTC. Protein sequence: CASSLGSSYGYTF.

This chain links TRBV11-2 with TRBJ2-1; 9 bases are shared with TRBD2. Germline V gives CDR1 SGHAT, CDR2 FQNNGV. J lost 0 bases, V lost 5 bases, and 5 bases had no gene match. The CDR3 is made up of 16 amino acids. The CDR3 region has the DNA TGTGCCAGCAGCCGTGGAGCGGGGGGCTCCTACAATGAGCAGTTCTTC. Protein sequence: CASSRGAGGSYNEQFF.